The sequence of this TCR beta chain was determined in a study of cytomegalovirus exposure and HLA in healthy donors. Regarding the study as a whole: According to a subsequent analysis, TCR clusters identified in the first cohort showed a tendency to co-occur across the 120 validation repertoires.

On this clone itself: Antigen: not known.

Using immunoSEQ multiplex PCR, the repertoire was profiled, and TCRdb retains in-frame clones only, with some absent. The sample contains fewer than 150,000 clones, around 85% of which appear only once. CDR1 is MRHNA and CDR2 is SNTAGT in the germline V gene. The V end lost 2 bases, the J end lost 10 bases, and 9 bases lay between the germline ends. The CDR3 loop spans 13 amino acids. The chain carries TRBV6-4 and TRBJ1-6; D gene ambiguous. The clonotype comes from a man aged 18 to 30 in good health and CMV-seropositive. The sample was PBMCs. The CDR3 spells CASSDMVGSPLHF. For the CDR3, the DNA is TGTGCCAGCAGTGACATGGTGGGCTCACCCCTCCACTTT.